The text below deals with one T cell receptor beta chain. This clone turned up a few times. Its cognate antigen has yet to be identified. It has no much larger one-base neighbor in the sample; base qualities were not kept. These data belong to a study of CD8+ T cells in alopecia areata listed by TCRdb under 2018. Context from the whole study: Treated patients were enrolled in an open-label pilot trial of oral tofacitinib, 5 to 10 mg twice daily, for moderate-to-severe alopecia areata. High-throughput TCRbeta sequencing was used to examine T cell clonal expansion in alopecia areata in both the C3H/HeJ mouse model and human patients. Clonality in the scalp was compared among normal scalp (n=4), patchy alopecia areata scalp (n=8), and alopecia totalis/universalis scalp (n=8). RNA came from the PAXgene miRNA kit for fixed scalp, the miRNeasy kit for PBMCs, and the RNeasy kit for mouse skin. Patients received tofacitinib for 6 to 18 months and were then followed off drug for 6 months to check for delayed response and recurrence. Human TCRbeta sequencing covered scalp tissue and sorted CD4+ and CD8+ peripheral blood T cells from patchy and totalis/universalis alopecia areata patients and healthy controls. Biopsies were taken from tofacitinib-treated patients at baseline and again at 4 and 24 weeks into treatment, and several of those patients also had a later scalp biopsy. TCRbeta CDR3 regions were amplified by immunoSEQ multiplex PCR with 35 Vbeta forward and 13 Jbeta reverse primers. In treated patients, disease severity was measured using the SALT score, which gives the percentage of scalp surface area affected.

The junction carries 9 bases between V and J, which are trimmed by 3 bases and 4 bases respectively. Taken from cysteine to phenylalanine, the CDR3 has 13 residues. This entry keeps only the CDR3 DNA: 39 bases, framed from base 1. CDR1 and CDR2, per the germline V gene, are KGHSH and LQKENI. Results the study describes overall, beyond this receptor: Scalp clonality and the number of expanded CD8+ clones among the top 100 scalp clones were significantly decreased by tofacitinib. Unlike mouse skin, which is dominated by gammadelta T cells, normal human skin has resident alphabeta T cells that are also sequenced, and this complicates analysis of the scalp TCR repertoire. The treated cohort was small, with a single nonresponder, so links between baseline CD8+ expansion and response need larger studies. Many expanded lesional clones persisted in scalp and blood during tofacitinib treatment, which may partly explain relapse after stopping treatment. Shared TCR sequences between patients were less evident than in mice, which may be partly attributable to HLA diversity in the patient population. Lesional scalp, especially in alopecia totalis/universalis, showed higher clonality and more expanded CD8+ clones than normal scalp, suggesting antigenic drive.

The library was made by the immunoSEQ multiplex PCR assay. RNA was extracted from all samples and reverse transcribed into cDNA as template for TCR sequencing. SuperScript III was used for first-strand cDNA synthesis, primed with a 2:1 mix of oligo-dT and random hexamers. A synthetic immune receptor repertoire was used to measure amplification bias, and any remaining bias was corrected computationally. The source study handled its data this way. After raw reads were preprocessed to remove errors, the CDR3 was defined following IMGT conventions as running from the conserved cysteine to phenylalanine. Clonality was computed as 1 minus the Shannon entropy, with the entropy normalized by log2 of the number of productive unique TCRs. CD4 or CD8 identity of scalp clones was inferred by cross-referencing scalp TCRbeta sequences with sorted blood CD4 and CD8 repertoires. TCRdb mirrors the immuneACCESS table, restricted to in-frame sequences. Some clones are absent from its copies; in checked studies, under half trace to an unresolved V gene, and the reason for the others is unknown. Clonal size and the V and J genes are those of that table, whereas D and trimming came from the DNA. The sample data list a few hundred thousand clones, and around two fifths of these were observed just once. The ten biggest clones cover around 0.48% of the sample.

What this sample's treatment or condition label stands for: oral pan-JAK inhibitor, 5-10 mg twice daily. Lesional scalp punch biopsies and peripheral blood were collected from alopecia areata patients. PBMCs were isolated by density centrifugation and stained for CD3, CD4 and CD8, after which CD4+ and CD8+ T cells were sorted on a FACSAria. Sample: CD4+ T cells sorted from blood, taken between weeks 30 and 35, from a patient treated with tofacitinib. The chain was built from TRBV18 and TRBJ2-5, with an unclear D gene assignment. This TCR derives from a human donor with alopecia areata. The base sequence is TGTGCCAGCTCACCGGGATTGGGAGAGACCCAGTACTTC. Its amino acids are CASSPGLGETQYF.